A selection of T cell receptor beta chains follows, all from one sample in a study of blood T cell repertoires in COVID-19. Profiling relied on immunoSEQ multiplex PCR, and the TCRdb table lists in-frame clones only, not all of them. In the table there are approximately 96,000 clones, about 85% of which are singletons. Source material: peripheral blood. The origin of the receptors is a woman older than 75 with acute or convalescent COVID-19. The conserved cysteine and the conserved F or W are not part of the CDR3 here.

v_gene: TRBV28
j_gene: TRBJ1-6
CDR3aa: ASSAPGTGFNSPLH

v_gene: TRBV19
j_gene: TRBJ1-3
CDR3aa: ASSYIGQNSGNTIY

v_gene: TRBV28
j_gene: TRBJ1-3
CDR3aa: ASSLSGQGVGNTIY

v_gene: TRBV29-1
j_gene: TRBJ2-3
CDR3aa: SVGAGQMDTQY

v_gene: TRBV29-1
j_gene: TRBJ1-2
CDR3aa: SVGDYYGYT

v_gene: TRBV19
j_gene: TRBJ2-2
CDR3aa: ASSPGGYTGELF

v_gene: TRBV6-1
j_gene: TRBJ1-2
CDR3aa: ASSEARQVWGYT

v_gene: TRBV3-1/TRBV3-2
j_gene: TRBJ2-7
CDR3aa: ASSQDWQGVYEQY

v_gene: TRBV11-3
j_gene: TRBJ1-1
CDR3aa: ASSLDSLANTEAF

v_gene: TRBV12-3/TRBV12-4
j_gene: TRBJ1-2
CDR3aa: ASTNGQRYGYT

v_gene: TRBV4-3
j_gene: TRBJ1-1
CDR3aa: ASSQGQGTTEAF

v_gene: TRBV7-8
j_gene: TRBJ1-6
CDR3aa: ASSLTGPNSPLH

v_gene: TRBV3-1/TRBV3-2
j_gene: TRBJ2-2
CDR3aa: ASSQTAGGELF

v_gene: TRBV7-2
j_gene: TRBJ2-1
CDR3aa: ASSFPPSTKQF

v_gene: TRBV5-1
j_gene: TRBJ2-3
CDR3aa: ASSLFLDADTQY

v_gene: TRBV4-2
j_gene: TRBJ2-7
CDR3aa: ASSQGADRFVSYEQY

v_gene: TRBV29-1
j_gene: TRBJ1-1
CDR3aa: SATGGLNTEAF

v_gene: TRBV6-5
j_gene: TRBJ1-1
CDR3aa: ASSNYRDRGTEAF

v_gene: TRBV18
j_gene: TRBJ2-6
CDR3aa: ASSPTGDSGANVLT

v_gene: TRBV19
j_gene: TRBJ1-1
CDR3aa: ASRLDRLNTEAF

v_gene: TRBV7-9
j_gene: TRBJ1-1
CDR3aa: ASSWDTSFNEAF

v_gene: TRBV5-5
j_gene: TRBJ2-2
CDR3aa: ASSLGQGWNTGELF

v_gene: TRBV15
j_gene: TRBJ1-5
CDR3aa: ATSSLSRTGGAGQPQH

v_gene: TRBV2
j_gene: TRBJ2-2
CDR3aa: ASSTIAPINTGELF

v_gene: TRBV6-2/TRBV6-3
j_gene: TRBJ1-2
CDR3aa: ASSAGTGDLERGYT

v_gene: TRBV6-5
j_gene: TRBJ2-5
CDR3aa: ASSMTGAHQETQY

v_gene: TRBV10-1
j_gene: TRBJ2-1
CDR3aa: ASSPTGGMPF

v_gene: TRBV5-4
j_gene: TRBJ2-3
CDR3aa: ASRRAATDTQY

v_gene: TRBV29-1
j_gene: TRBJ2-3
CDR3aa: SVDGLAGEDTQY

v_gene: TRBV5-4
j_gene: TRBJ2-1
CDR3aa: ASSTQGKIKGEQF

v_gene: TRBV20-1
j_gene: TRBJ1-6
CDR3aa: SASSPGQFNSPLH

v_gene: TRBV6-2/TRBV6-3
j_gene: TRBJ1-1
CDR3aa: ASSRNTGIEAF

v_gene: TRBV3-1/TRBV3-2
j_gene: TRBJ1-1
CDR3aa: ASSPQWGGREAF

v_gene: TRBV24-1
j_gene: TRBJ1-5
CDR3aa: ATTQGPGQPQH

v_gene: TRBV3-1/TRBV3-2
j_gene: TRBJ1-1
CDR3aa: ASSHPEVGSEAF

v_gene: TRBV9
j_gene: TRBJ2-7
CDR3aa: ASSVGTSGAYEQY

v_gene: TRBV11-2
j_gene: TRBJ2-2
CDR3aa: ASSLVQGIGELF

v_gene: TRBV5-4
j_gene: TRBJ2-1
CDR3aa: ASSPTSGGAYNEQF

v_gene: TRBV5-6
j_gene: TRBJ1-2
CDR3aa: ASSYSGSYGYT

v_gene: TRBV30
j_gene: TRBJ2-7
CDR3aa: AWKRRGTGGFEQY